The 15 T cell receptor beta chains reported below all come from one sample, sequenced in a study of T-cell memory formation after mild COVID-19. TCRdb reprocessed the 5' RACE reads with MiXCR, giving one entry per CDR3 protein. The sample has some 120,000 distinct CDR3 sequences; about 6% are singletons. Sequenced input: PBMCs or a T cell subset sorted from them (not recorded which). The source of these receptors is an adult woman who had mild COVID-19 (a few samples of this study predate the infection). Cell type and time point are not known.

This clonotype was seen more than once but under ten times. The chain couples TRBV7-9 to TRBJ1-4; maybe TRBD1 (5 bases). Germline V gives CDR1 SEHNR, CDR2 FQNEAQ (reference sequence). Trimming stripped 2 bases from V and 6 bases from J, with 16 bases between. The CDR3 is 16 amino acids. The CDR3 loop is CASSLSPARADEKLFF. CDR3 coding DNA: TGTGCCAGCAGCTTATCCCCGGCCAGGGCGGATGAAAAACTGTTTTTT. Combining the CDR3 with reference TRBV7-9 and TRBJ1-4 gives the whole variable domain DTGVSQNPRHKITKRGQNVTFRCDPISEHNRLYWYRQTLGQGPEFLTYFQNEAQLEKSRLLSDRFSAERPKGSFSTLEIQRTEQGDSAMYLCASSLSPARADEKLFFGSGTQLSVL.

This clonotype has at least ten counts. V gene TRBV7-2 combines with J gene TRBJ1-1; 9 positions match TRBD1. The CDR3 covers 15 residues. Per germline, CDR1 SGHTA and CDR2 FQGNSA. V was pared by 3 bases and J by 1 base, with 3 bases of the junction left unmatched. The CDR3 DNA is TGTGCCAGCAGCTTTTTGACAGGGGGGAACACTGAAGCTTTCTTT. Translating gives CASSFLTGGNTEAFF.

This clonotype was counted only a few times. This chain connects TRBV4-3 to TRBJ2-2; perhaps TRBD2 as D (6 bases). Trimming took off 2 bases at V and 5 bases at J, with 9 bases between the two ends. The CDR3 covers 14 residues. The germline CDR1 and CDR2 sequences are LGHNA and YSLEER. The CDR3 coding sequence is TGCGCCAGCAGCCAATCGAGCGGGACCGGGGAGCTGTTTTTT. This encodes CASSQSSGTGELFF.

This clonotype was seen ten or more times. The rearrangement joins TRBV5-1 to TRBJ2-1; 11 nucleotides align to TRBD2. CDR1 and CDR2 (germline): SGHRS, YFSETQ. After removal of 0 bases from V and 6 bases from J, the junction contained 5 bases not matched to a gene. The CDR3 has 16 amino acids. CDR3 amino acids: CASSLVLAGGTNEQFF. CDR3 DNA: TGCGCCAGCAGCTTGGTTCTAGCGGGGGGTACCAATGAGCAGTTCTTC.

In this sample, this clonotype turned up many times. The chain links TRBV4-3 to TRBJ2-7; 11 nucleotides agree with TRBD1. CDR1 and CDR2 from the germline V gene are LGHNA and YSLEER. J gave up 7 bases and V 0 bases, and 8 bases lay outside the gene matches. The CDR3 totals 16 residues. CDR3 sequence (DNA): TGCGCCAGCAGCCAAGATACAGGACAGGGGGCTAAAGAGCAGTACTTC. It codes for CASSQDTGQGAKEQYF.

This clonotype showed up just a few times. The chain combines TRBV29-1 with TRBJ2-5, with D possibly being TRBD1 or TRBD2 (5 bases each). This CDR3 is 12 amino acids long. Germline loops: CDR1 SQVTM, CDR2 ANQGSEA. Between the trimmed V and J ends, which lost 6 bases and 2 bases, there was a span of 10 bases. CDR3 region: CSVVWGQETQYF. The CDR3 DNA reads TGCAGCGTAGTCTGGGGGCAAGAGACCCAGTACTTC. The complete variable domain, with remaining parts taken from reference TRBV29-1 and TRBJ2-5, reads SAVISQKPSRDICQRGTSLTIQCQVDSQVTMMFWYRQQPGQSLTLIATANQGSEATYESGFVIDKFPISRPNLTFSTLTVSNMSPEDSSIYLCSVVWGQETQYFGPGTRLLVL.

This clonotype was detected a few times. The V gene is TRBV5-1, the J gene TRBJ1-2, with 8 bases lining up with TRBD1. V was clipped by 4 bases and J by 8 bases; unmatched bases: 13. Germline values: CDR1 SGHRS, CDR2 YFSETQ. This CDR3 spans 15 amino acids. The DNA of the CDR3 is TGCGCCAGCAGCAAACTGACAGGGGACCTTGGGGGCTACACCTTC. It codes for CASSKLTGDLGGYTF.

The chain couples TRBV5-1 to TRBJ2-7; maybe TRBD1 (6 bases). Deletions cut 4 bases from V and 2 bases from J, with 13 bases between. Germline values: CDR1 SGHRS, CDR2 YFSETQ. The CDR3 contains 14 residues. CDR3 in DNA: TGCGCCAGCAGCCTCAGGGGACAACCCTACGAGCAGTACTTC. This gives the protein CASSLRGQPYEQYF.

This clonotype was seen only a few times. V gene TRBV6-1 combines with J gene TRBJ1-2, with D hard to call. The CDR3 has 16 amino acids. V dropped 1 base and J dropped 1 base, with 13 bases sitting between them. Germline V lookup: CDR1 MNHNS, CDR2 SASEGT. CDR3 DNA sequence: TGTGCCAGCAGTGAAGATTTAAGGTGGGGTAACTATGGCTACACCTTC. This sequence encodes CASSEDLRWGNYGYTF.

This clonotype was detected a few times. The rearrangement joins TRBV5-1 to TRBJ2-1; no clear D gene. V lost 3 bases and J lost 10, with 8 bases in between. The CDR3 totals 11 residues. CDR1 and CDR2 from the germline V gene are SGHRS and YFSETQ. This chain's CDR3 is CASSSDSEQFF. The CDR3 bases are TGCGCCAGCAGCTCGGATAGCGAGCAGTTCTTC.

This rearrangement joins TRBV20-1 to TRBJ1-2, with 8 bases fitting TRBD1. Germline CDR1 is DFQATT and CDR2 is SNEGSKA (reference sequence). The CDR3 contains 16 residues. Germline trimming cut 5 bases from V and 4 bases from J; bases unmatched to any gene: 15. The DNA of the CDR3 is TGCAGTGCTCAGGGGGCAGGGTTAAGACTGGGCTATGGCTACACCTTC. Translation: CSAQGAGLRLGYGYTF.

In this sample, this clonotype turned up many times. The chain has TRBV7-9 and TRBJ2-5; tentatively, D is TRBD1 or TRBD2 (5 bases each). V shed 4 bases and J shed 5 bases, with 11 bases lying between them. Germline CDR1 SEHNR, CDR2 FQNEAQ (reference sequence). This CDR3 comprises 13 residues. The CDR3 DNA is TGTGCCAGCAGCTCCCGGGACGGGGAGACCCAGTACTTC. This encodes CASSSRDGETQYF.

This clonotype was seen many times. The rearrangement links TRBV29-1 to TRBJ2-2; 7 bases line up with TRBD2. The V gene end was trimmed by 8 bases and the J gene end by 10 bases; junction bases not matched to a gene: 7. Germline CDR1 is SQVTM and CDR2 is ANQGSEA. The CDR3 consists of 11 residues. CDR3 amino acids: CSCGGDVELFF. CDR3 nucleotide sequence: TGCAGCTGTGGGGGGGACGTGGAGCTGTTTTTT.

This chain links TRBV6-5 with TRBJ1-2, with D maybe TRBD1 (5 bases). V was clipped by 5 bases and J by 4 bases, with 17 bases between them. The length of the CDR3 is 15 residues. Germline V CDR1 and CDR2: MNHEY, SVGAGI. The DNA for the CDR3 is TGTGCCAGCAGTAAGGTTACAGGTTCCGTCTATGGCTACACCTTC. It encodes CASSKVTGSVYGYTF.

Ten or more counts support this clonotype. V gene TRBV15 combines with J gene TRBJ2-5; D is possibly TRBD1 (6 bases). Trimming cost V 3 bases and J 4 bases, with 15 bases left between them. CDR1 and CDR2 (germline): LNHNV, YYDKDF (reference sequence). CDR3 length: 15 residues. The CDR3, as DNA: TGTGCCACCAGCAGCCTCGACAGCAGGGGAGAGACCCAGTACTTC. It is translated as CATSSLDSRGETQYF.